Shown below are 2 T cell receptor beta chains from a single sample sequenced in a study of shared clonotypes between healthy human individuals. Using immunoSEQ multiplex PCR, the repertoire was profiled, and TCRdb retains in-frame clones only, with some absent. The sample gives 530,000 or so clones, about three quarters of which show up once; around 13% is in the top ten. Sequenced: PBMCs. Receptor source: a woman aged 35 to 49 in good health. Some clones in this sample may be carry-over from other donors' samples.

The rearrangement joins TRBV5-6 to TRBJ1-2; 8 bases match TRBD1. V shed 4 bases and J 5 bases; nucleotides not matched to a gene: 10. This CDR3 is built from 15 residues. Germline V lookup: CDR1 SGHDT, CDR2 YYEEEE. CDR3: CASSTGQGAVYGYTF. CDR3 nucleotides: TGTGCCAGCAGCACCGGACAGGGTGCTGTTTATGGCTACACCTTC.

This rearrangement joins TRBV5-1 to TRBJ2-7, with 8 bases fitting TRBD1. Unmatched junction bases numbered 3, after V lost 0 bases and J lost 7 bases. Germline-derived CDR1 and CDR2 are SGHRS and YFSETQ. CDR3 length: 13 residues. CDR3 sequence reads: CASSLGQGTEQYF. Written as DNA, the CDR3 is TGCGCCAGCAGCTTGGGACAGGGGACTGAGCAGTACTTC. The complete variable domain, with remaining parts taken from reference TRBV5-1 and TRBJ2-7, reads KAGVTQTPRYLIKTRGQQVTLSCSPISGHRSVSWYQQTPGQGLQFLFEYFSETQRNKGNFPGRFSGRQFSNSRSEMNVSTLELGDSALYLCASSLGQGTEQYFGPGTRLTVT.